These 23 T cell receptor beta chains came from one sample sequenced in a study of blood T cell repertoires in COVID-19. The data were produced by immunoSEQ multiplex PCR, yet TCRdb's version contains in-frame clones alone and is incomplete. This sample has 270,000 or so clones; roughly 85% occur once, and the top ten carry roughly 6.7%. The material sequenced was PBMCs or T cells enriched from blood (not recorded which). These receptors originate from a woman between 50 and 59 years old who had been exposed to COVID-19.

This CDR3 reads CASSQRRGAHEQFF. CDR3 nucleotide sequence: TGTGCCAGTTCTCAGAGGCGGGGGGCCCATGAGCAGTTCTTC. The V gene is TRBV19, the J gene TRBJ2-1, with 8 bases lining up with TRBD2. The CDR3 consists of 14 residues. The V gene end was trimmed by 8 bases and the J gene end by 8 bases; junction bases not matched to a gene: 11. Germline values: CDR1 LNHDA, CDR2 SQIVND (reference sequence).

V usage is TRBV9 and J usage is TRBJ2-3, with 7 bases aligning to TRBD2. Germline loops: CDR1 SGDLS, CDR2 YYNGEE. The CDR3 has 14 residues. With V trimmed by 3 bases and J by 6 bases, 7 bases remained unmatched. The CDR3 protein is CASSGVGGRDTQYF. The CDR3 region has the DNA TGTGCCAGCAGCGGCGTCGGGGGGAGGGATACGCAGTATTTT.

J is TRBJ1-5 and V is TRBV7-2; D is perhaps TRBD1 (5 bases). The germline V gene has CDR1 SGHTA and CDR2 FQGNSA. V was pared by 2 bases and J by 3 bases, with 14 bases between. CDR3 size: 16 residues. CDR3 sequence: CASSLWGTGANQPQHF. The CDR3 bases are TGTGCCAGCAGCTTATGGGGGACTGGTGCCAATCAGCCCCAGCATTTT.

This clone showed up just a few times. The chain uses TRBV28 and TRBJ1-1; TRBD1 is a possible D gene (5 bases). The CDR3 extends over 15 amino acids. Germline CDR1 MDHEN, CDR2 SYDVKM. Trimming left V 3 bases short and J 5 bases short, with 16 bases between. The CDR3 loop reads CASSFSGPKGTEAFF. CDR3 sequence (DNA): TGTGCCAGCAGTTTTAGCGGTCCGAAGGGGACTGAAGCTTTCTTT.

The gene calls are TRBV3-1 (or the pseudogene TRBV3-2) and TRBJ2-3; 13 bases line up with TRBD2. There are 18 residues in the CDR3. J lost 0 bases, V lost 6 bases, and 9 bases had no gene match. In germline, CDR1 is LGHDT, CDR2 YNNKEL (reference sequence). The CDR3 protein is CASSLPTSGGSSTDTQYF. The DNA for the CDR3 is TGTGCCAGCAGTCTACCGACTAGCGGGGGGTCTAGCACAGATACGCAGTATTTT.

The V and J genes are TRBV6-1 and TRBJ2-7; a possible D gene is TRBD2 (5 bases). V was shortened by 2 bases and J by 1 base, with 21 bases between the two germline ends. CDR3 length: 18 amino acids. Germline V gene lookup returns CDR1 MNHNS and CDR2 SASEGT. The CDR3 DNA follows: TGTGCCAGCAGTGAATTTCTGGACTCCCGGTCTTTTTCCTACGAGCAGTACTTC. Its translation: CASSEFLDSRSFSYEQYF.

In this sample, this clone turned up a few times. The rearrangement uses TRBV19 and TRBJ2-2; TRBD2 agrees at 15 bases. CDR3 size: 19 residues. The V gene end was trimmed by 6 bases and the J gene end by 1 base; junction bases not matched to a gene: 9. Germline V gene sequence: CDR1 LNHDA, CDR2 SQIVND (reference sequence). Here the CDR3 DNA reads TGTGCCAGTAGACAACTCTGGACTAGCGGGGGGGAGAACACCGGGGAGCTGTTTTTT. Its protein is CASRQLWTSGGENTGELFF.

The rearrangement links TRBV3-1 (or the pseudogene TRBV3-2) to TRBJ2-5; perhaps TRBD2 as D (5 bases). The CDR3 has 16 amino acids. V was cut by 0 bases and J by 1 base, with 12 bases left in between. Germline-derived CDR1 and CDR2 are LGHDT and YNNKEL (reference sequence). The CDR3 loop is CASSQERRSGQETQYF. CDR3 nucleotides: TGTGCCAGCAGCCAAGAAAGAAGGAGCGGCCAAGAGACCCAGTACTTC.

The chain carries TRBV28 and TRBJ2-7; no reliable D call. Trimming took off 5 bases at V and 5 bases at J, with 16 bases between the two ends. CDR3 length: 14 residues. Germline CDR1 is MDHEN and CDR2 is SYDVKM. Here the CDR3 DNA reads TGTGCCAGCAGTCTGACCCCAGGTATGCACGAGCAGTACTTC. This translates into CASSLTPGMHEQYF. The full variable domain, in which reference TRBV28 and TRBJ2-7 provide the parts outside the CDR3, is DVKVTQSSRYLVKRTGEKVFLECVQDMDHENMFWYRQDPGLGLRLIYFSYDVKMKEKGDIPEGYSVSREKKERFSLILESASTNQTSMYLCASSLTPGMHEQYFGPGTRLTVT.

The CDR3 spells CSASRGHLNTDTQYF. For the CDR3, the DNA is TGCAGTGCTAGTCGAGGTCACCTAAACACAGATACGCAGTATTTT. This chain connects TRBV20-1 to TRBJ2-3; D remains ambiguous. This CDR3 is 15 amino acids long. V lost 3 bases and J 2 bases, leaving 15 bases between the germline ends. Looked up from germline, CDR1 is DFQATT and CDR2 is SNEGSKA (reference sequence).

The chain links TRBV19 to TRBJ1-2; 8 positions agree with TRBD1. The CDR3 is 14 residues long. Germline CDR1 LNHDA, CDR2 SQIVND (reference sequence). V lost 3 bases, J lost 5 bases, and 5 bases stayed unmatched. The CDR3 is CASSIPGGGYGYTF. For the CDR3, the DNA is TGTGCCAGTAGTATCCCAGGGGGCGGATATGGCTACACCTTC.

The chain employs TRBV2 and TRBJ1-3; 11 bases line up with TRBD1. V was pared by 8 bases and J by 4 bases, with 7 bases of the junction left unmatched. Germline CDR1 and CDR2: SNHLY and FYNNEI. The CDR3 contains 15 residues. CDR3 region: CASGRDRGTGNTIYF. The CDR3 coding sequence is TGTGCCAGCGGCAGGGACAGGGGGACAGGAAACACCATATATTTT.

The CDR3 protein is CASSPRVAGNNRELFF. The CDR3 region has the DNA TGTGCCAGTAGTCCCCGGGTAGCGGGGAACAACCGGGAGCTGTTTTTT. The chain carries TRBV19 and TRBJ2-2, with 8 bases matching TRBD2. The V gene's germline CDR1 is LNHDA and CDR2 SQIVND (reference sequence). The CDR3 is 16 residues long. Trimming took 5 bases from V and 9 from J; bases not matched to a gene: 14.

The chain joins TRBV12-3 or TRBV12-4 to TRBJ2-5, with D uncertain. Trimming took off 6 bases at V and 5 bases at J, with 10 bases between the two ends. The CDR3 runs to 12 residues. For the CDR3, the DNA is TGTGCCAGCAGCCCAACCAGGGAGACCCAGTACTTC. It yields the protein CASSPTRETQYF.

This chain joins TRBV5-4 and TRBJ2-2, with D possibly being TRBD2 (7 bases). V lost 1 base, J lost 7 bases, and 14 bases lay in between. Germline V gene data show CDR1 as SGHNT and CDR2 as YYREEE (reference sequence). The CDR3 runs to 15 residues. CDR3 nucleotides: TGTGCCAGCAGCTTGAAGGGGGGGGCGAGCGGGGAGCTGTTTTTT. It codes for CASSLKGGASGELFF.

The J gene is TRBJ1-4, the V gene TRBV11-1, with 9 bases identical to TRBD1. The CDR3 is 15 residues long. Looked up from germline, CDR1 is SGHAT and CDR2 is FQDESV (reference sequence). With V trimmed by 4 bases and J by 10 bases, 10 bases remained unmatched. The CDR3 reads CASSSGQGKYGKLFF. CDR3 nucleotide sequence: TGTGCCAGCAGCTCCGGACAGGGGAAGTATGGAAAACTGTTTTTT.

The chain carries TRBV4-1 and TRBJ2-3; a weak D match, TRBD2 (7 bases). V was pared by 8 bases and J by 2 bases, with 8 bases between. CDR1 is MGHRA, CDR2 YSYEKL, per germline. There are 12 residues in the CDR3. Written as DNA, the CDR3 is TGCGCCAGCGGGGGGGCCACAGATACGCAGTATTTT. Residues: CASGGATDTQYF.

The gene calls are TRBV3-1 (or the pseudogene TRBV3-2) and TRBJ1-1, with 12 bases matching TRBD1. J was trimmed by 1 base and V by 4 bases; bases with no gene match: 4. Germline-derived CDR1 and CDR2 are LGHDT and YNNKEL (reference sequence). The CDR3 is 16 residues long. The CDR3 spells CASSPRDRGPNTEAFF. CDR3 bases: TGTGCCAGCAGCCCAAGGGACAGGGGGCCGAACACTGAAGCTTTCTTT.

The chain recombines TRBV5-1 with TRBJ2-1, with D tentatively TRBD1 (6 bases). Germline loops: CDR1 SGHRS, CDR2 YFSETQ. Trimming took 0 bases from V and 11 from J, leaving 12 bases between them. The CDR3 is 13 residues long. The CDR3 loop is CASSLGTGYQQFF. In nucleotides, the CDR3 is TGCGCCAGCAGCTTGGGTACAGGGTATCAGCAGTTCTTC.

The gene calls are TRBV3-1 (or the pseudogene TRBV3-2) and TRBJ2-1, with a tentative D call TRBD1 (5 bases). The V end lost 6 bases, the J end lost 8 bases, and 14 bases lay between the germline ends. The CDR3 contains 13 residues. Germline CDR1 and CDR2: LGHDT and YNNKEL (reference sequence). The CDR3 spells CASRAGWFHEQFF. The CDR3 bases are TGTGCCAGCAGGGCAGGGTGGTTTCATGAGCAGTTCTTC.

The CDR3 here is CASSTTSGVTYEQYF. DNA of the CDR3: TGCGCCAGCAGCACGACGAGCGGGGTCACCTACGAGCAGTACTTC. V and J are TRBV5-1 and TRBJ2-7, with 7 bases that match TRBD2. Germline CDR1 SGHRS, CDR2 YFSETQ. The junction had 9 bases not matched to a gene; V was cut back by 4 bases and J by 2 bases. CDR3 length: 15 residues.

The rearrangement links TRBV19 to TRBJ1-1; TRBD1 agrees at 9 bases. Germline V gives CDR1 LNHDA, CDR2 SQIVND (reference sequence). This CDR3 comprises 12 residues. Germline trimming cut 5 bases from V and 10 bases from J; bases unmatched to any gene: 5. CDR3 in amino acids: CASSPRTGAAFF. DNA of the CDR3: TGTGCCAGTAGTCCTCGGACAGGGGCAGCTTTCTTT.

The genes are TRBV2 and TRBJ1-5; no reliable D call. The V end lost 0 bases, the J end lost 2 bases, and 8 bases lay between the germline ends. The CDR3 totals 15 residues. Germline lookup yields CDR1 SNHLY and CDR2 FYNNEI. The CDR3 reads CASSEARSGNQPQHF. CDR3 coding DNA: TGTGCCAGCAGTGAAGCGCGGTCAGGCAATCAGCCCCAGCATTTT.